One sample yielded the 17 T cell receptor beta chains listed below, sequenced in a study of blood T cell repertoires in COVID-19. Assay: immunoSEQ multiplex PCR; the TCRdb copy retains only in-frame clones and omits some. Of roughly 120,000 clones detected, about 74% appear once; the ten largest clones hold over 7%. The sample taken for sequencing was peripheral blood. The source is a human donor in a cohort sampled during active COVID-19.

The chain carries TRBV27 and TRBJ1-3, with 8 bases lining up with TRBD1. Per the germline V gene, CDR1 is MNHEY and CDR2 is SMNVEV (reference sequence). The CDR3 consists of 15 residues. The junction had 4 bases not matched to a gene; V was cut back by 4 bases and J by 2 bases. This chain's CDR3 is CASSSGQGPGNTIYF. CDR3 in DNA: TGTGCCAGCAGTTCTGGACAGGGCCCTGGAAACACCATATATTTT.

This clone turned up a few times. The chain uses TRBV4-1 and TRBJ1-6; no reliable D call. Trimming took 3 bases from V and 9 from J, leaving 15 bases between them. This CDR3 comprises 15 residues. Looked up from germline, CDR1 is MGHRA and CDR2 is YSYEKL. The CDR3 region has the DNA TGCGCCAGCAGCCACGCGGCGGCGGCGGGTTCACCCCTCCACTTT. The encoded protein is CASSHAAAAGSPLHF.

This clone was counted only a few times. V usage is TRBV29-1 and J usage is TRBJ1-1, with D tentatively TRBD1 (5 bases). This CDR3 has 13 residues. V gave up 4 bases and J gave up 3 bases, with 12 bases separating them. CDR1 and CDR2 from the germline V gene are SQVTM and ANQGSEA. CDR3 amino acids: CSVGGREYTEAFF. In nucleotides, the CDR3 is TGCAGCGTTGGGGGCAGAGAATACACTGAAGCTTTCTTT.

The chain has TRBV7-9 and TRBJ1-4, with D possibly matching TRBD1 (5 bases). The CDR3 contains 11 residues. V was cut by 5 bases and J by 15 bases, with 13 bases left in between. Germline CDR1 is SEHNR and CDR2 is FQNEAQ (reference sequence). CDR3 sequence: CASSNRDYLFF. DNA for the CDR3: TGTGCCAGCAGCAACCGGGACTACTTGTTTTTT.

The V gene is TRBV13, the J gene TRBJ2-3; D perhaps matches TRBD2 (5 bases). V was pared by 2 bases and J by 3 bases, with 15 bases between. The length of the CDR3 is 16 residues. CDR1 and CDR2 (germline): PRHDT, FYEKMQ (reference sequence). This CDR3 reads CASSLSPSTRTDTQYF. The CDR3 DNA reads as TGTGCCAGCAGCTTATCCCCTAGCACGAGGACAGATACGCAGTATTTT. Based on the CDR3 plus reference TRBV13 and TRBJ2-3, the full variable domain is AAGVIQSPRHLIKEKRETATLKCYPIPRHDTVYWYQQGPGQDPQFLISFYEKMQSDKGSIPDRFSAQQFSDYHSELNMSSLELGDSALYFCASSLSPSTRTDTQYFGPGTRLTVL.

V is TRBV7-9 and J is TRBJ1-2; D unresolved. Looked up from germline, CDR1 is SEHNR and CDR2 is FQNEAQ (reference sequence). The CDR3 runs 13 residues. V was trimmed by 3 bases and J by 6 bases, leaving 11 bases between them. DNA of the CDR3: TGTGCCAGCAGCTTCGGGGAGTTGGATGGCTACACCTTC. Protein sequence: CASSFGELDGYTF.

This clone has more than one count but fewer than ten. The V and J genes are TRBV7-6 and TRBJ1-5; D perhaps matches TRBD1 (5 bases). Germline V gene sequence: CDR1 SGHVS, CDR2 FNYEAQ. This CDR3 spans 16 amino acids. The germline V and J ends were trimmed by 2 bases and 3 bases, with 14 bases remaining between them. The CDR3 region is CASSLSPPGSNQPQHF. The CDR3 DNA is TGTGCCAGCAGCTTATCCCCCCCAGGGTCCAATCAGCCCCAGCATTTT.

This clone turned up a few times. The rearrangement links TRBV28 to TRBJ1-2; 10 bases line up with TRBD1. Trimming removed 3 bases from V and 7 bases from J; junction bases left unmatched: 5. The CDR3 runs 14 residues. CDR1 and CDR2 from the germline V gene are MDHEN and SYDVKM. This chain's CDR3 is CASSFGTGALGYTF. The CDR3 bases are TGTGCCAGCAGTTTTGGGACAGGGGCCCTTGGCTACACCTTC.

The chain has TRBV29-1 and TRBJ1-1; D call uncertain. Trimming left V 6 bases short and J 2 bases short, with 13 bases between. CDR1 is SQVTM, CDR2 ANQGSEA, per germline. CDR3 length: 13 residues. The CDR3 spells CSVRLRFNTEAFF. CDR3 DNA sequence: TGCAGCGTGCGCCTCCGGTTCAACACTGAAGCTTTCTTT.

This clone showed up just once. The chain employs TRBV23-1 and TRBJ1-1; D unclear. TRBV23-1 is marked as an open reading frame, function uncertain. The CDR3 has 18 residues. Trimming left V 0 bases short and J 2 bases short, with 19 bases between. CDR3 sequence: CASSQSGWLGVRNTEAFF. For the CDR3, the DNA is TGCGCCAGCAGTCAATCCGGCTGGCTGGGCGTTAGAAACACTGAAGCTTTCTTT.

This chain uses TRBV10-3 with TRBJ1-1; 7 bases are a match to TRBD1. Unmatched junction bases numbered 2, after V lost 2 bases and J lost 2 bases. The CDR3 totals 14 residues. Germline CDR1 is ENHRY and CDR2 is SYGVKD. CDR3 loop: CAISEGQENTEAFF. The CDR3 nucleotides read TGTGCCATCAGTGAGGGACAGGAAAACACTGAAGCTTTCTTT.

The chain is built from TRBV2 and TRBJ1-3, with 7 positions matching TRBD1. The J segment lost 1 base and the V segment lost 2 bases, leaving 8 bases of the junction unmatched. Germline CDR1 SNHLY, CDR2 FYNNEI. The CDR3 is 17 amino acids. CDR3 sequence (DNA): TGTGCCAGCAGTGAAAGCCCGGGACAGCTGTCTGGAAACACCATATATTTT. Its translation: CASSESPGQLSGNTIYF.

The rearrangement joins TRBV5-6 to TRBJ1-4; perhaps TRBD1 as D (6 bases). Germline lookup yields CDR1 SGHDT and CDR2 YYEEEE. Trimming took 3 bases from V and 8 from J, leaving 23 bases between them. The CDR3 contains 17 residues. Here the CDR3 DNA reads TGTGCCAGCAGCTATAGGTTTGGGGGGGCTGGCGGCGAAAAACTGTTTTTT. Its protein product is CASSYRFGGAGGEKLFF.

The CDR3, as DNA: TGCGCCAGCAGCGCCAGACAGGGGGCTTATGAAAAACTGTTTTTT. This codes for CASSARQGAYEKLFF. The J gene is TRBJ1-4, the V gene TRBV5-1, with 10 bases fitting TRBD1. Germline CDR1 is SGHRS and CDR2 is YFSETQ. J was trimmed by 6 bases and V by 4 bases; bases with no gene match: 6. This CDR3 has 15 amino acids.

This clone occurred once. The rearrangement joins TRBV10-2 to TRBJ2-7, with 7 bases that match TRBD1. CDR3 length: 12 amino acids. V shed 10 bases, J shed 1 base, and the junction held 4 bases outside the gene matches. Germline CDR1 reads WSHSY; CDR2 reads SAAADI. The CDR3 sequence: CATATGSYEQYF. The CDR3 DNA is TGCGCCACTGCGACAGGGTCCTACGAGCAGTACTTC.

The rearrangement links TRBV27 to TRBJ1-2; 8 bases align to TRBD1. CDR1 and CDR2 (germline): MNHEY, SMNVEV (reference sequence). The CDR3 contains 17 residues. V trimming: 4 bases; J trimming: 4 bases; junction bases outside the gene matches: 14. The CDR3 nucleotides are TGTGCCAGCAGTTCCTCTTCCCGGGACAGGCATGCCTATGGCTACACCTTC. This translates into CASSSSSRDRHAYGYTF.

The chain's CDR3 is CASSLFWTSGRDEQYF. In nucleotides, the CDR3 is TGTGCCAGCAGTTTATTTTGGACTAGCGGGCGGGACGAGCAGTACTTC. The chain couples TRBV27 to TRBJ2-7; 11 bases are a match to TRBD2. This CDR3 contains 16 residues. CDR1 and CDR2 from the germline V gene are MNHEY and SMNVEV (reference sequence). V shed 1 base, J shed 5 bases, and the junction held 7 bases outside the gene matches.